These T cell receptor beta chains were read from a single sample in a study of shared clonotypes between healthy human individuals. Sequenced by immunoSEQ multiplex PCR; TCRdb stores in-frame clones only, minus some. Here the sample spans about 2.3 million clones, 93% being singletons. Sequences were obtained from naive CD4+ T cells from PBMCs. The source is a man aged 18 to 30 in good health. Some clones in this sample may be carry-over from other donors' samples. The CDR3 runs from the conserved cysteine through the conserved F or W. The size entry is marked missing in some rows and otherwise reads once, few, many or a size class.

size: few; J: TRBJ2-1; V: TRBV28; length: 12; CDR3: CASGTGANEQFF
size: -; J: TRBJ1-2; V: TRBV6-1; length: 12; CDR3: CASTEVGIGYTF
size: -; J: TRBJ2-3; V: TRBV29-1; length: 16; CDR3: CSVESQDRVVGDTQYF
size: -; J: TRBJ2-7; V: TRBV19; length: 14; CDR3: CASSSLAGVHEQYF
size: once; J: TRBJ2-5; V: TRBV5-1; length: 15; CDR3: CASSPPVGSQETQYF
size: -; J: TRBJ2-5; V: TRBV29-1; length: 12; CDR3: CSVVRGGETQYF
size: -; J: TRBJ2-1; V: TRBV19; length: 15; CDR3: CASRGLAGGFNEQFF
size: -; J: TRBJ1-2; V: TRBV27; length: 14; CDR3: CASSLSRGGWDYTF
size: -; J: TRBJ1-1; V: TRBV6-1; length: 15; CDR3: CASSRSGQGNTEAFF
size: -; J: TRBJ2-1; V: TRBV4-1; length: 14; CDR3: CASSRVNRGDEQFF
size: -; J: TRBJ2-5; V: TRBV28; length: 12; CDR3: CATSGSSETQYF
size: -; J: TRBJ2-5; V: TRBV10-3; length: 13; CDR3: CAISEDMAQTQYF
size: -; J: TRBJ1-5; V: TRBV12-5; length: 14; CDR3: CASGLDGSNQPQHF
size: -; J: TRBJ2-5; V: TRBV28; length: 12; CDR3: CASTRGLETQYF
size: -; J: TRBJ1-2; V: TRBV5-6; length: 16; CDR3: CASSYRDSQPNYGYTF
size: -; J: TRBJ2-7; V: TRBV7-9; length: 12; CDR3: CASSARPSEQYF
size: -; J: TRBJ2-1; V: TRBV11-2; length: 15; CDR3: CASSTGLAEYNEQFF
size: -; J: TRBJ1-3; V: TRBV7-3; length: 16; CDR3: CASSLGQGALGNTIYF
size: few; J: TRBJ1-1; V: TRBV10-3; length: 12; CDR3: CAIRKGDTEAFF
size: -; J: TRBJ2-7; V: TRBV7-3; length: 12; CDR3: CASSPEGGEQYF
size: -; J: TRBJ1-4; V: TRBV6-1; length: 16; CDR3: CASSGTLLATNEKLFF
size: -; J: TRBJ2-5; V: TRBV28; length: 17; CDR3: CASSTPGFGRLQETQYF
size: -; J: TRBJ1-2; V: TRBV28; length: 13; CDR3: CATESGTSYGYTF
size: -; J: TRBJ2-7; V: TRBV5-1; length: 14; CDR3: CASSLDGLTYEQYF
size: few; J: TRBJ1-4; V: TRBV30; length: 13; CDR3: CAWSVQDNEKLFF
size: -; J: TRBJ2-2; V: TRBV27; length: 17; CDR3: CASSFFVGQGYTGELFF
size: -; J: TRBJ1-3; V: TRBV18; length: 17; CDR3: CASSPPRTLSSGNTIYF
size: -; J: TRBJ2-7; V: TRBV5-6; length: 15; CDR3: CASRQTGWGNYEQYF
size: -; J: TRBJ2-7; V: TRBV28; length: 13; CDR3: CAISTSGPHEQYF
size: -; J: TRBJ2-1; V: TRBV12-2; length: 18; CDR3: CASRLVGFAGERENEQFF
size: -; J: TRBJ2-1; V: TRBV5-1; length: 17; CDR3: CASSLDIAGAPYNEQFF
size: -; J: TRBJ2-1; V: TRBV28; length: 16; CDR3: CASTPTGTGGSGEQFF
size: -; J: TRBJ1-5; V: TRBV6-1; length: 13; CDR3: CASRRTGDQPQHF
size: -; J: TRBJ1-1; V: TRBV28; length: 12; CDR3: CASSLGDSEAFF
size: -; J: TRBJ2-4; V: TRBV5-1; length: 14; CDR3: CASSLEAGVRIQYF
size: -; J: TRBJ2-7; V: TRBV6-5; length: 16; CDR3: CASSYGGGMSSYEQYF
size: once; J: TRBJ2-5; V: TRBV5-1; length: 17; CDR3: CASSLGLAGGLKETQYF
size: -; J: TRBJ1-1; V: TRBV25-1; length: 13; CDR3: CASAPTGNTEAFF
size: -; J: TRBJ2-1; V: TRBV7-6; length: 13; CDR3: CASSYGPFNEQFF
size: -; J: TRBJ2-1; V: TRBV11-1; length: 15; CDR3: CASSFSGRTNNEQFF
size: -; J: TRBJ1-2; V: TRBV28; length: 15; CDR3: CASSLAGRIIYGYTF
size: -; J: TRBJ1-1; V: TRBV6-6; length: 13; CDR3: CASNYPPNTEAFF
size: -; J: TRBJ1-2; V: TRBV30; length: 13; CDR3: CAWGTGGPYGYTF
size: -; J: TRBJ2-7; V: TRBV18; length: 15; CDR3: CASSPSRDSSYEQYF
size: -; J: TRBJ2-3; V: TRBV19; length: 16; CDR3: CASSDPGGDRPDTQYF
size: -; J: TRBJ2-6; V: TRBV5-5; length: 18; CDR3: CASSRDRPNRSGANVLTF
size: -; J: TRBJ2-7; V: TRBV9; length: 14; CDR3: CASSAGGVSYEQYF